This T cell receptor beta chain was recorded in a study of cytomegalovirus exposure and HLA in healthy donors. Study-wide results and caveats: It was in a later analysis that TCR association rates were seen to vary by HLA locus, highest for DRB1 and lowest for HLA-C. In a later analysis, TCR beta V- and J-gene trimming was associated with a missense DCLRE1C variant. Specific recognition of CMV antigens was confirmed in vitro for three chains (all CMV-associated).

A note on this clone: Its antigen is unknown.

The PCR contained 60 Vbeta and 13 Jbeta primers. TCRdb keeps only in-frame clones here, not all; method: immunoSEQ multiplex PCR. The sample lists approximately 160,000 clones, about 65% occurring once. Donors counted as nominally healthy when sampled, yet unrecorded immune exposures were likely. Germline V gives CDR1 SGDLS, CDR2 YYNGEE. There are 12 residues in the CDR3. Trimming removed 6 bases at V and 7 bases at J, with 10 bases between. The clonotype was recovered from a woman in her late teens or twenties in good health and CMV-seropositive. Sequencing input: PBMCs. The genes are TRBV9 and TRBJ1-4, with D possibly being TRBD1 (5 bases). CDR3 bases: TGTGCCAGCAACAGGTCGGGTGAAAAACTGTTTTTT. This gives the protein CASNRSGEKLFF.